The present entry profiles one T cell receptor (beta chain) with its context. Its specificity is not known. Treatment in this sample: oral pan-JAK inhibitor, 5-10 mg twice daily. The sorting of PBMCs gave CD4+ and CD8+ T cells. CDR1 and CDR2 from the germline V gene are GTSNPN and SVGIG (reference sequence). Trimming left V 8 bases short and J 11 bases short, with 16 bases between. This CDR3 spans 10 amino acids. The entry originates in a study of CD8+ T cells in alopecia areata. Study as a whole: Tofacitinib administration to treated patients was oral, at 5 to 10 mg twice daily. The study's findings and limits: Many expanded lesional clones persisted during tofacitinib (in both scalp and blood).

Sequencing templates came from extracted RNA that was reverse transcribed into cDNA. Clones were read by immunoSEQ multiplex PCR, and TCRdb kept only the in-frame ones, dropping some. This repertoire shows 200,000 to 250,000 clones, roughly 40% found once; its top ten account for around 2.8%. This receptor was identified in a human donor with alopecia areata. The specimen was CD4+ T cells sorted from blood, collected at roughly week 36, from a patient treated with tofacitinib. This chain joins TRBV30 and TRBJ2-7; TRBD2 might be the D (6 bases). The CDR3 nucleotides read TGTGCCGGAGGGCCAGGTCGTAAGTACTTC. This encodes CAGGPGRKYF.